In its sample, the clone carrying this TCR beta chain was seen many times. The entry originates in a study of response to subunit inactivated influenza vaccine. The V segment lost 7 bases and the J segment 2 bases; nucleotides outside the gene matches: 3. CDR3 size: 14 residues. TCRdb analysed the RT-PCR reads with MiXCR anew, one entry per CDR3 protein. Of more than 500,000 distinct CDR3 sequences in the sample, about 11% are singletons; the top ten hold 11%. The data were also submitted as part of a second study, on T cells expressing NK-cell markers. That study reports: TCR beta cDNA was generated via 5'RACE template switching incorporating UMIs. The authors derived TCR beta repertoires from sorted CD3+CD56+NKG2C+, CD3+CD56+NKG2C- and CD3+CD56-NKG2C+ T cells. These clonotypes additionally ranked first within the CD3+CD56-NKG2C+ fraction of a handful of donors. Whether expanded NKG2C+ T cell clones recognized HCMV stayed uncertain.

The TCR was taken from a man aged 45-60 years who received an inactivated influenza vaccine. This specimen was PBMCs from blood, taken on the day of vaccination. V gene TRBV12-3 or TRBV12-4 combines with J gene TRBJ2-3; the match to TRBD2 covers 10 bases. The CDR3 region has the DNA TGTGCCAGCAACCTAGCGGGAGCCACAGATACGCAGTATTTT. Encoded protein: CASNLAGATDTQYF.